This is a list of T cell receptor gamma chains from one sample in a study of intestinal T cells in coeliac disease. TCRdb reprocessed the multiplex PCR reads using CATT. Among about 650 gamma-chain clones listed, roughly 52% were seen once. Material for sequencing was a duodenal biopsy. These receptors were taken from a human donor with celiac disease. CDR3s include the opening cysteine and the closing phenylalanine or tryptophan. Size values are once, few and many counts, or a class for expanded clones, and some rows have none.

J: TRGJ1/TRGJ2; V: TRGV5; size: once; CDR3: CATWVIDKKLF; DNA: TGTGCCACCTGGGTTATTGATAAGAAACTCTTT
J: TRGJP1; V: TRGV10; size: hyperexpanded; CDR3: CAAWDGNTTGWFKIF; DNA: TGTGCTGCGTGGGATGGGAATACCACTGGTTGGTTCAAGATATTT
J: TRGJ1/TRGJ2; V: TRGV2; size: -; CDR3: CATWKRKLF; DNA: TGTGCCACCTGGAAAAGGAAACTCTTT
J: TRGJP2; V: TRGV4; size: -; CDR3: CAHLGTRPVRVGIKTF; DNA: TGTGCCCACCTGGGGACGCGCCCCGTACGGGTTGGAATCAAGACGTTT
J: TRGJ1/TRGJ2; V: TRGV10; size: -; CDR3: CAAWDPRPNSNYYKKLF; DNA: TGTGCTGCGTGGGACCCTAGGCCCAATTCGAATTATTATAAGAAACTCTTT
J: TRGJ1/TRGJ2; V: TRGV8; size: -; CDR3: CATWDRPPPNYYKKLF; DNA: TGTGCCACCTGGGATAGGCCTCCCCCCAATTATTATAAGAAACTCTTT
J: TRGJ1/TRGJ2; V: TRGV10; size: once; CDR3: CAALGLVWPYKKLF; DNA: TGTGCTGCGTTGGGATTAGTTTGGCCTTATAAGAAACTCTTT
J: TRGJ1/TRGJ2; V: TRGV2; size: large; CDR3: CATWDGAYYKKLF; DNA: TGTGCCACCTGGGACGGGGCTTATTATAAGAAACTCTTT
J: TRGJ1/TRGJ2; V: TRGV4; size: -; CDR3: CAPGTGGDKKLF; DNA: TGTGCACCTGGGACAGGTGGGGATAAGAAACTCTTT
J: TRGJ1/TRGJ2; V: TRGV2; size: few; CDR3: CATWGRAKKLF; DNA: TGTGCCACCTGGGGACGGGCTAAGAAACTCTTT
J: TRGJ1/TRGJ2; V: TRGV11; size: -; CDR3: CACLKDYKKLF; DNA: TGTGCCTGCTTAAAAGATTATAAGAAACTCTTT
J: TRGJP2; V: TRGV8; size: -; CDR3: CATWFVHPYSSDWIKTF; DNA: TGTGCCACCTGGTTTGTACACCCGTATAGTAGTGATTGGATCAAGACGTTT
J: TRGJP2; V: TRGV4; size: -; CDR3: CATWDAPPRTGWIKTF; DNA: TGTGCCACCTGGGACGCGCCCCCCCGTACGGGTTGGATCAAGACGTTT
J: TRGJ1/TRGJ2; V: TRGV2; size: large; CDR3: CTTWDGNYYKKLF; DNA: TGTACCACCTGGGACGGAAATTATTATAAGAAACTCTTT
J: TRGJ1/TRGJ2; V: TRGV8; size: hyperexpanded; CDR3: CATWDIRYYKKLF; DNA: TGTGCCACCTGGGATATAAGGTATTATAAGAAACTCTTT
J: TRGJ1/TRGJ2; V: TRGV2; size: -; CDR3: CATWDADLPKKLF; DNA: TGTGCCACCTGGGACGCCGATCTACCAAAGAAACTCTTT
J: TRGJP1; V: TRGV10; size: few; CDR3: CAASGSYTGWFKIF; DNA: TGTGCTGCGTCGGGGTCCTACACTGGTTGGTTCAAGATATTT
J: TRGJP2; V: TRGV2; size: large; CDR3: CATWDGPYSSDWIKTF; DNA: TGTGCCACCTGGGACGGCCCGTATAGTAGTGATTGGATCAAGACGTTT
J: TRGJP1; V: TRGV2; size: large; CDR3: CAAGWFKIF; DNA: TGTGCCGCTGGTTGGTTCAAGATATTT
J: TRGJP2; V: TRGV8; size: few; CDR3: CATWPKGYSSDWIKTF; DNA: TGTGCCACTTGGCCCAAAGGGTATAGTAGTGATTGGATCAAGACGTTT
J: TRGJ1/TRGJ2; V: TRGV3; size: -; CDR3: CATWTEANYKKLF; DNA: TGTGCCACCTGGACAGAGGCCAATTATAAGAAACTCTTT
J: TRGJP1; V: TRGV10; size: -; CDR3: CAAWDCSLAWFKIF; DNA: TGTGCTGCGTGGGATTGCTCACTGGCTTGGTTCAAGATATTT
J: TRGJP1; V: TRGV3; size: -; CDR3: CATGQDTTGWFKIF; DNA: TGTGCCACTGGACAGGATACCACTGGTTGGTTCAAGATATTT
J: TRGJ1/TRGJ2; V: TRGV3; size: -; CDR3: CAHLAPDYYKKLF; DNA: TGTGCCCACCTGGCCCCCGATTATTATAAGAAACTCTTT
J: TRGJ1/TRGJ2; V: TRGV8; size: -; CDR3: CATWGYKRYYKKLF; DNA: TGTGCCACCTGGGGATATAAGAGATATTATAAGAAACTCTTT
J: TRGJ1/TRGJ2; V: TRGV3; size: -; CDR3: CATWAGQGYYKKLF; DNA: TGTGCCACCTGGGCAGGACAGGGTTATTATAAGAAACTCTTT
J: TRGJ1/TRGJ2; V: TRGV3; size: -; CDR3: CATWGIKNYYKKLF; DNA: TGTGCCACCTGGGGGATCAAGAATTATTATAAGAAACTCTTT
J: TRGJP1; V: TRGV8; size: -; CDR3: CATWGAGFKIF; DNA: TGTGCCACCTGGGGTGCTGGGTTCAAGATATTT
J: TRGJ1/TRGJ2; V: TRGV9; size: large; CDR3: CALWEVANYYKKLF; DNA: TGTGCCTTGTGGGAGGTCGCGAATTATTATAAGAAACTCTTT
J: TRGJ1/TRGJ2; V: TRGV3; size: hyperexpanded; CDR3: CATWDRHPKKLF; DNA: TGTGCCACCTGGGACAGGCACCCTAAGAAACTCTTT
J: TRGJ1/TRGJ2; V: TRGV10; size: few; CDR3: CAAWGGGGAYKKLF; DNA: TGTGCTGCGTGGGGGGGGGGGGGGGCATATAAGAAACTCTTT
J: TRGJ1/TRGJ2; V: TRGV8; size: -; CDR3: CAPGMVYYKKLF; DNA: TGTGCACCTGGGATGGTTTATTATAAGAAACTCTTT
J: TRGJ1/TRGJ2; V: TRGV9; size: -; CDR3: CALWELLPCRKLF; DNA: TGTGCCTTGTGGGAGTTACTCCCATGTAGGAAACTCTTT
J: TRGJ1/TRGJ2; V: TRGV10; size: -; CDR3: CAAWDRVNYKKLF; DNA: TGTGCTGCGTGGGATAGAGTTAATTATAAGAAACTCTTT
J: TRGJ1/TRGJ2; V: TRGV2; size: hyperexpanded; CDR3: CATWDGRKYYKKLF; DNA: TGTGCCACCTGGGACGGGCGAAAATATTATAAGAAACTCTTT
J: TRGJ1/TRGJ2; V: TRGV3; size: large; CDR3: CATWDRPAQIRNYYKKLF; DNA: TGTGCCACCTGGGACAGGCCTGCACAAATACGGAATTATTATAAGAAACTCTTT
J: TRGJP1; V: TRGV4; size: -; CDR3: CATWGRAELDTTGWFKIF; DNA: TGTGCCACCTGGGGACGGGCAGAATTGGATACCACTGGTTGGTTCAAGATATTT
J: TRGJP1; V: TRGV10; size: hyperexpanded; CDR3: CAAWAWAAGWFKIF; DNA: TGTGCTGCGTGGGCCTGGGCCGCTGGTTGGTTCAAGATATTT
J: TRGJP2; V: TRGV10; size: -; CDR3: CAAWEYSSDWIKTF; DNA: TGTGCTGCGTGGGAGTATAGTAGTGATTGGATCAAGACGTTT
J: TRGJ1/TRGJ2; V: TRGV10; size: -; CDR3: CAAWDYSTYYKKLF; DNA: TGTGCTGCGTGGGATTATAGCACTTATTATAAGAAACTCTTT
J: TRGJ1/TRGJ2; V: TRGV3; size: large; CDR3: CATWDRLPRGENYYKKLF; DNA: TGTGCCACCTGGGACAGGCTTCCCCGGGGTGAAAATTATTATAAGAAACTCTTT
J: TRGJ1/TRGJ2; V: TRGV2; size: -; CDR3: CAPGTEYKKLF; DNA: TGTGCACCTGGGACGGAGTATAAGAAACTCTTT
J: TRGJP2; V: TRGV8; size: few; CDR3: CAPGCSFSSDWIKTF; DNA: TGTGCACCTGGGTGCTCATTTAGTAGTGATTGGATCAAGACGTTT
J: TRGJP2; V: TRGV2; size: -; CDR3: CATLGRCRGSGDWIKTF; DNA: TGTGCCACCTTGGGACGGTGCCGGGGGTCTGGGGATTGGATCAAGACGTTT
J: TRGJ1/TRGJ2; V: TRGV8; size: hyperexpanded; CDR3: CATWDLVKYKKLF; DNA: TGTGCCACCTGGGATTTAGTGAAGTATAAGAAACTCTTT
J: TRGJP2; V: TRGV8; size: -; CDR3: CATWIYRDWIKTF; DNA: TGTGCCACCTGGATATATCGTGATTGGATCAAGACGTTT
J: TRGJ1/TRGJ2; V: TRGV2; size: -; CDR3: CAHLGRADYKKLF; DNA: TGTGCCCACCTGGGACGGGCGGATTATAAGAAACTCTTT
J: TRGJ1/TRGJ2; V: TRGV3; size: once; CDR3: CATWDRRVNYKKLF; DNA: TGTGCCACCTGGGACAGGCGAGTAAATTATAAGAAACTCTTT
J: TRGJ1/TRGJ2; V: TRGV8; size: -; CDR3: CATDQYRGGVIINKKLF; DNA: TGTGCCACCGACCAGTACCGGGGGGGGGTTATTATTAATAAGAAACTCTTT
J: TRGJ1/TRGJ2; V: TRGV8; size: once; CDR3: CATWDRGGQYCKKLF; DNA: TGTGCCACCTGGGATAGAGGGGGTCAATATTGTAAGAAACTCTTT
J: TRGJ1/TRGJ2; V: TRGV4; size: few; CDR3: CATWDGHTPRPKENKKLF; DNA: TGTGCCACCTGGGACGGGCACACCCCCCGACCTAAAGAGAATAAGAAACTCTTT
J: TRGJ1/TRGJ2; V: TRGV2; size: -; CDR3: CAHLGRHDYYKKLF; DNA: TGTGCCCACCTGGGACGGCACGATTATTATAAGAAACTCTTT
J: TRGJ1/TRGJ2; V: TRGV2; size: -; CDR3: CATWDGLSNYYKKLF; DNA: TGTGCCACCTGGGACGGGCTTTCGAATTATTATAAGAAACTCTTT
J: TRGJ1/TRGJ2; V: TRGV3; size: -; CDR3: CATWDKAEDYKKLF; DNA: TGTGCCACCTGGGACAAGGCCGAGGACTATAAGAAACTCTTT
J: TRGJ1/TRGJ2; V: TRGV10; size: -; CDR3: CARVGLNGANYYKKLF; DNA: TGTGCTCGCGTGGGATTAAACGGGGCTAATTATTATAAGAAACTCTTT
J: TRGJ1/TRGJ2; V: TRGV8; size: -; CDR3: CAHLGSSKKLF; DNA: TGTGCCCACCTGGGATCCTCCAAGAAACTCTTT
J: TRGJ1/TRGJ2; V: TRGV10; size: -; CDR3: CAAWDSRLIDKKLF; DNA: TGTGCTGCGTGGGATAGTAGGTTAATTGATAAGAAACTCTTT
J: TRGJP2; V: TRGV3; size: -; CDR3: CAPGTGCGSDWIKTF; DNA: TGTGCACCTGGGACAGGCTGTGGTAGTGATTGGATCAAGACGTTT
J: TRGJ1/TRGJ2; V: TRGV3; size: -; CDR3: CATWDRPFSKKLF; DNA: TGTGCCACCTGGGACAGGCCCTTTAGTAAGAAACTCTTT